Below are 8 T cell receptor beta chains sequenced from a single sample in a study of identical twins. TCRdb called the 5' RACE reads again in MiXCR, with one record for every CDR3 protein. The sample consists of some 96,000 distinct CDR3 sequences, under 7% of them appearing once. The material sequenced was memory T cells sorted from blood. Receptors originate from a woman between 50 and 59 years old in good health.

V is TRBV18 and J is TRBJ2-7; 7 nucleotides line up with TRBD2. Trimming took 0 bases from V and 3 from J; bases not matched to a gene: 5. There are 15 residues in the CDR3. In germline, CDR1 is KGHSH, CDR2 LQKENI. The CDR3 spells CASSPPAGDGYEQYF. In DNA form, the CDR3 reads TGTGCCAGCTCACCACCGGCGGGAGACGGCTACGAGCAGTACTTC.

This clonotype was picked up many times. The chain links TRBV6-5 to TRBJ1-2, with D maybe TRBD1 (6 bases). Trimming cost V 7 bases and J 8 bases, with 29 bases left between them. Germline assignment: CDR1 MNHEY and CDR2 SVGAGI. This CDR3 is built from 17 residues. CDR3 loop: CASKRSPGGASSEGYTF. The DNA for the CDR3 is TGTGCCAGCAAGAGGTCCCCTGGGGGGGCAAGTTCAGAAGGCTACACCTTC.

This clonotype came up many times. This chain uses TRBV14 with TRBJ1-2; 9 bases are a match to TRBD1. The germline V gene has CDR1 SGHDN and CDR2 FVKESK. J lost 7 bases, V lost 1 base, and 4 bases had no gene match. This CDR3 spans 14 amino acids. CDR3 sequence reads: CASSQAPDRGGYTF. CDR3 DNA: TGTGCCAGCAGCCAAGCCCCGGACAGGGGTGGCTACACCTTC.

The sample holds many counts of this clonotype. The chain joins TRBV29-1 to TRBJ1-2, with 10 bases lining up with TRBD1. This CDR3 comprises 15 residues. V dropped 1 base and J dropped 6; count of bases not matched to a gene: 8. CDR1 and CDR2 from the germline V gene are SQVTM and ANQGSEA. The DNA of the CDR3 is TGCAGCGTTGAAGGGGGACAGGGGATCGCGCATGGCTACACCTTC. This encodes CSVEGGQGIAHGYTF.

In its sample, this clonotype was seen many times. This chain joins TRBV2 and TRBJ2-1; TRBD2 might be the D (5 bases). Germline V CDR1 and CDR2: SNHLY, FYNNEI. This CDR3 contains 12 residues. Trimming took 6 bases from V and 7 from J, leaving 10 bases between them. For the CDR3, the DNA is TGTGCCAGCAGGGCAGGCGGGAATGAGCAGTTCTTC. Amino acid sequence: CASRAGGNEQFF.

A remark on this clonotype: This may come from a read error, since a much larger clone is one base off. V gene TRBV7-2 combines with J gene TRBJ2-7, with D possibly being TRBD2 (5 bases). Germline loops: CDR1 SGHTA, CDR2 FQGNSA. V lost 7 bases and J lost 7, with 17 bases in between. The CDR3 runs 13 residues. The CDR3 nucleotides are TGTACCAGCACCCCAAATCTAAGAGGGGAGCAGTACTTC. Its translation is CTSTPNLRGEQYF.

This clonotype was counted at least ten times. The rearrangement uses TRBV27 and TRBJ2-3, with D possibly TRBD1 on 6 matching bases. V lost 8 bases and J lost 1, with 10 bases in between. Germline values: CDR1 MNHEY, CDR2 SMNVEV (reference sequence). The CDR3 sequence is 13 residues long. The CDR3 DNA sequence: TGTGCCAGCCAAGGGGGTGGCACAGATACGCAGTATTTT. This sequence encodes CASQGGGTDTQYF.

This clonotype has at least ten counts. The V and J genes are TRBV4-1 and TRBJ1-2, with D possibly TRBD1 on 6 matching bases. The germline V and J ends were trimmed by 0 bases and 6 bases, with 26 bases remaining between them. The CDR3 runs 19 residues. CDR1 and CDR2 from the germline V gene are MGHRA and YSYEKL. The CDR3 reads CASSQDPSGTQGRGNGYTF. The CDR3 DNA follows: TGCGCCAGCAGCCAAGATCCATCGGGTACACAGGGTCGAGGGAATGGCTACACCTTC.